The next 30 T cell receptor beta chains were all read from a single sample in a study of shared clonotypes between healthy human individuals. Data came from immunoSEQ multiplex PCR; TCRdb stores just in-frame clones and leaves some out. The table includes about 600,000 clones, 95% to 98% detected once. Sequencing was done on a sample of naive CD4+ T cells sorted from blood. Sample subset: CD45RA+ positively selected. All receptors derive from a woman aged 30 to 39 in good health.

The chain joins TRBV5-1 to TRBJ1-1; D call uncertain. V lost 2 bases and J 0 bases, leaving 8 bases between the germline ends. Germline-derived CDR1 and CDR2 are SGHRS and YFSETQ. The CDR3 consists of 14 residues. The CDR3 DNA reads TGCGCCAGCAGCTTTGTCAGCTTGAACACTGAAGCTTTCTTT. Its protein is CASSFVSLNTEAFF.

The chain uses TRBV6-5 and TRBJ2-3; no firm D call. Trimming removed 2 bases at V and 0 bases at J, with 9 bases between. Germline CDR1 and CDR2: MNHEY and SVGAGI. This CDR3 has 15 amino acids. CDR3: CASSYSKISTDTQYF. The CDR3 DNA follows: TGTGCCAGCAGTTACAGTAAAATAAGCACAGATACGCAGTATTTT.

This clone was detected only once. Other DNA sequences of this sample code for an identical CDR3. V is TRBV28 and J is TRBJ1-1; D might be TRBD1 (6 bases). The CDR3 is made up of 13 amino acids. V was clipped by 3 bases and J by 2 bases, with 7 bases between them. CDR1 and CDR2 (germline): MDHEN, SYDVKM. The CDR3: CASSLGGNTEAFF. The CDR3 nucleotides are TGTGCCAGCAGTTTGGGGGGCAACACTGAAGCTTTCTTT.

The J gene is TRBJ1-2, the V gene TRBV5-5; D call uncertain. The germline V gene encodes CDR1 SGHKS and CDR2 YYEKEE (reference sequence). Between the trimmed V and J ends, which lost 1 base and 8 bases, there was a span of 12 bases. This CDR3 contains 13 residues. The CDR3 nucleotides are TGTGCCAGCAGCTTGTTTGACTTCAGGGGCTACACCTTC. This translates into CASSLFDFRGYTF. Full variable domain (rest looked up from reference TRBV5-5 and TRBJ1-2): DAGVTQSPTHLIKTRGQQVTLRCSPISGHKSVSWYQQVLGQGPQFIFQYYEKEERGRGNFPDRFSARQFPNYSSELNVNALLLGDSALYLCASSLFDFRGYTFGSGTRLTVV.

The J gene is TRBJ2-1, the V gene TRBV29-1, with TRBD1 matching over 11 bases. CDR1 and CDR2 (germline): SQVTM, ANQGSEA. This CDR3 has 14 amino acids. J lost 8 bases, V lost 5 bases, and 8 bases had no gene match. In DNA form, the CDR3 reads TGCAGCGTTTACCGGGACAGGGGGTTCGATGAGCAGTTCTTC. As protein: CSVYRDRGFDEQFF.

This clone appeared a single time. The chain is built from TRBV19 and TRBJ2-5; D gene unclear. The J call is uncertain, as TRBJ2-7 better fits the DNA end. Germline CDR1 is LNHDA and CDR2 is SQIVND (reference sequence). The length of the CDR3 is 14 residues. The CDR3 loop is CASSSGSVLYEQYF. CDR3 DNA sequence: TGTGCCAGTAGCTCGGGCTCGGTTTTGTACGAGCAGTACTTC.

The chain recombines TRBV28 with TRBJ1-5; D gene uncertain. V lost 5 bases, J lost 4 bases, and 6 bases lay in between. The CDR3 is made up of 12 amino acids. Germline loops: CDR1 MDHEN, CDR2 SYDVKM. Here the CDR3 DNA reads TGTGCCAGCAGTCGCACAAATCAGCCCCAGCATTTT. This gives the protein CASSRTNQPQHF.

This chain connects TRBV5-1 to TRBJ1-1; D is unclear. The CDR3 length is 14 residues. Germline V CDR1 and CDR2: SGHRS, YFSETQ. With 0 bases removed from V and 0 bases from J, the gap between germline ends came to 6 bases. The CDR3 DNA reads TGCGCCAGCAGCTTGGGTTCCTTGAACACTGAAGCTTTCTTT. This sequence encodes CASSLGSLNTEAFF.

The V call is TRBV5-1, the J call TRBJ2-5; 8 nucleotides line up with TRBD1. This CDR3 is built from 15 residues. Trimming cost V 2 bases and J 4 bases; bases outside gene matches: 7. Germline V gene sequence: CDR1 SGHRS, CDR2 YFSETQ. CDR3 DNA sequence: TGCGCCAGCAGCTTCTCAACACAGGGGGGAGAGACCCAGTACTTC. Encoded protein: CASSFSTQGGETQYF.

This clone showed up just a few times. The V gene is TRBV29-1, the J gene TRBJ1-1; a weak D match, TRBD1 (6 bases). V was shortened by 7 bases and J by 2 bases, with 8 bases between the two germline ends. Per the germline V gene, CDR1 is SQVTM and CDR2 is ANQGSEA. The CDR3 extends over 11 amino acids. This CDR3 is CSATGNTEAFF. CDR3 sequence (DNA): TGCAGCGCGACAGGAAACACTGAAGCTTTCTTT.

The rearrangement joins TRBV11-3 to TRBJ2-7, with D possibly matching TRBD2 (6 bases). The germline gives CDR1 SGHNT, CDR2 YENEEA. The CDR3 loop spans 13 amino acids. Trimming left V 5 bases short and J 3 bases short, with 11 bases between. The CDR3 is CASSAGRIYEQYF. In DNA form, the CDR3 reads TGTGCCAGCAGCGCGGGACGGATCTACGAGCAGTACTTC.

The chain is built from TRBV2 and TRBJ2-1; the D is unclear. This CDR3 is built from 13 residues. The V end lost 0 bases, the J end lost 16 bases, and 16 bases lay between the germline ends. The germline CDR1 and CDR2 sequences are SNHLY and FYNNEI. The CDR3 region has the DNA TGTGCCAGCAGTGAAGCATTCGTAGTAGCTATCTTCTTC. This translates into CASSEAFVVAIFF. The full variable domain, with the rest looked up from reference TRBV2 and TRBJ2-1, is EPEVTQTPSHQVTQMGQEVILRCVPISNHLYFYWYRQILGQKVEFLVSFYNNEISEKSEIFDDQFSVERPDGSNFTLKIRSTKLEDSAMYFCASSEAFVVAIFFGPGTRLTVL.

A single count supports this clone. The V and J genes are TRBV15 and TRBJ2-4, with 8 bases that match TRBD2. The CDR3 is 17 amino acids. Trimming took 0 bases from V and 6 from J; bases not matched to a gene: 10. The germline gives CDR1 LNHNV, CDR2 YYDKDF (reference sequence). The DNA of the CDR3 is TGTGCCACCAGCAGAGATCCCGCAGCGGGAGCTGGAAACATTCAGTACTTC. Its translation: CATSRDPAAGAGNIQYF.

The chain joins TRBV5-4 to TRBJ2-5; D gene uncertain. Germline V gene lookup returns CDR1 SGHNT and CDR2 YYREEE (reference sequence). The CDR3 has 17 amino acids. Trimming stripped 1 base from V and 5 bases from J, with 21 bases between. The CDR3 DNA is TGTGCCAGCAGCTTGCCGACCGGCACCCGGCCCACGGAGACCCAGTACTTC. Translated: CASSLPTGTRPTETQYF.

The rearrangement links TRBV2 to TRBJ1-4, with 8 bases identical to TRBD1. This CDR3 is 17 amino acids long. The germline V gene encodes CDR1 SNHLY and CDR2 FYNNEI. Trimming at V came to 7 bases and at J to 10 bases, leaving 20 bases not matched to a gene. The CDR3 DNA is TGTGCCAGCACCATGCAAGGACAGGGAATAAGCTTTGGAAAACTGTTTTTT. It specifies CASTMQGQGISFGKLFF.

The chain employs TRBV10-3 and TRBJ2-5; D possibly uses TRBD1 or TRBD2 (7 bases each). Per the germline V gene, CDR1 is ENHRY and CDR2 is SYGVKD. This CDR3 has 15 residues. V was clipped by 2 bases and J by 7 bases, with 17 bases between them. The CDR3 is CAISEQTGTGGTQYF. For the CDR3, the DNA is TGTGCCATCAGTGAGCAGACAGGGACGGGGGGGACCCAGTACTTC.

This chain links TRBV5-1 with TRBJ2-7; D possibly matches TRBD1 or TRBD2 (5 bases each). Germline values: CDR1 SGHRS, CDR2 YFSETQ. This CDR3 has 14 residues. With 4 bases removed from V and 3 bases from J, the gap between germline ends came to 14 bases. CDR3 coding DNA: TGCGCCAGCAGCGAATCCCAGGGAGTCTACGAGCAGTACTTC. Its protein product is CASSESQGVYEQYF. The full variable domain, with the rest looked up from reference TRBV5-1 and TRBJ2-7, is KAGVTQTPRYLIKTRGQQVTLSCSPISGHRSVSWYQQTPGQGLQFLFEYFSETQRNKGNFPGRFSGRQFSNSRSEMNVSTLELGDSALYLCASSESQGVYEQYFGPGTRLTVT.

This clone came up once. This chain connects TRBV7-9 to TRBJ2-3, with 8 bases aligning to TRBD1. The germline gives CDR1 SEHNR, CDR2 FQNEAQ (reference sequence). V gave up 7 bases and J gave up 0 bases; unmatched junction bases: 6. The CDR3 contains 15 residues. The DNA for the CDR3 is TGTGCCAGCATTCAGGGGGCGGAGAGCACAGATACGCAGTATTTT. Translating gives CASIQGAESTDTQYF.

The chain is built from TRBV5-1 and TRBJ2-5; D ambiguous. The CDR3 runs 15 residues. Trimming removed 3 bases at V and 5 bases at J, with 17 bases between. Germline CDR1 and CDR2: SGHRS and YFSETQ. CDR3 sequence reads: CASSSQQTSRETQYF. The DNA of the CDR3 is TGCGCCAGCAGCTCCCAACAGACCTCTAGGGAGACCCAGTACTTC. Full variable domain (missing parts from reference TRBV5-1 and TRBJ2-5): KAGVTQTPRYLIKTRGQQVTLSCSPISGHRSVSWYQQTPGQGLQFLFEYFSETQRNKGNFPGRFSGRQFSNSRSEMNVSTLELGDSALYLCASSSQQTSRETQYFGPGTRLLVL.

The rearrangement joins TRBV28 to TRBJ2-3; tentative D call: TRBD2 (5 bases). The ends were cut back, 3 bases at V and 2 bases at J, with 9 bases in the middle. Germline CDR1 and CDR2: MDHEN and SYDVKM. The CDR3 contains 14 residues. The CDR3 region has the DNA TGTGCCAGCAGTTTGGGAGCTGCCACAGATACGCAGTATTTT. Encoded protein: CASSLGAATDTQYF.

The CDR3 DNA sequence: TGTGCCAGCAGGGAAATCTTTGGGGGCTCTGGAAACACCATATATTTT. Translation gives CASREIFGGSGNTIYF. J is TRBJ1-3 and V is TRBV7-2; TRBD1 is a possible D gene (5 bases). V lost 6 bases, J lost 0 bases, and 15 bases lay in between. This CDR3 comprises 16 residues. Germline values: CDR1 SGHTA, CDR2 FQGNSA.

The chain has TRBV18 and TRBJ2-1; TRBD2 agrees at 14 bases. The CDR3 totals 15 residues. Looked up from germline, CDR1 is KGHSH and CDR2 is LQKENI. Losses at the gene ends were 8 bases for V and 5 bases for J; bases not matched to a gene: 5. CDR3 residues: CASRTSGRTDNEQFF. CDR3 DNA sequence: TGTGCCAGCCGGACTAGCGGGAGGACTGACAATGAGCAGTTCTTC.

This clone was seen once. The chain is built from TRBV28 and TRBJ1-5, with 7 bases lining up with TRBD1. CDR1 and CDR2 from the germline V gene are MDHEN and SYDVKM. V was clipped by 2 bases and J by 7 bases; unmatched bases: 8. The CDR3 runs to 15 residues. The DNA of the CDR3 is TGTGCCAGCAGTTTACGTGAAGGGGGCATCCAGCCCCAGCATTTT. It codes for CASSLREGGIQPQHF.

V is TRBV2 and J is TRBJ2-1; the match to TRBD2 covers 7 bases. CDR1 and CDR2 from the germline V gene are SNHLY and FYNNEI. The CDR3 loop spans 14 amino acids. Trimming took 10 bases from V and 0 from J; bases not matched to a gene: 6. The CDR3 DNA is TGTGCCACGACGGGACTAAACTCCTACAATGAGCAGTTCTTC. Translating it yields CATTGLNSYNEQFF.

This chain connects TRBV5-1 to TRBJ1-3, with D maybe TRBD1 (6 bases). Germline CDR1 and CDR2: SGHRS and YFSETQ. V lost 4 bases to trimming and J lost 4 bases, with 12 bases between them. The CDR3 consists of 14 residues. The CDR3 protein is CASSGGTQGNTIYF. The CDR3 DNA follows: TGCGCCAGCAGCGGCGGGACACAAGGAAACACCATATATTTT.

J is TRBJ2-7 and V is TRBV6-5; perhaps D is TRBD1 or TRBD2 (7 bases each). CDR1 is MNHEY, CDR2 SVGAGI, per germline. The CDR3 covers 14 residues. Trimming took off 7 bases at V and 4 bases at J, with 17 bases between the two ends. The CDR3 sequence: CASTMQAGQYEQYF. The CDR3 DNA reads TGTGCCAGCACCATGCAAGCGGGACAGTACGAGCAGTACTTC.

This chain connects TRBV28 to TRBJ2-1, with D hard to call. The CDR3 extends over 12 amino acids. Deletions cut 6 bases from V and 11 bases from J, with 14 bases between. Germline assignment: CDR1 MDHEN and CDR2 SYDVKM. The CDR3 DNA follows: TGTGCCAGCAGATCCTCACCGGGCAAGCAGTTCTTC. Encoded protein: CASRSSPGKQFF.

J is TRBJ1-2 and V is TRBV6-5, with D unresolved. Trimming pared 4 bases from V and 8 bases from J, leaving 17 bases between. The CDR3 is 14 residues long. CDR1 MNHEY and CDR2 SVGAGI come from the germline V gene. The CDR3 sequence is CASSSWRGVGGYTF. The CDR3 nucleotides read TGTGCCAGCAGTTCTTGGCGGGGAGTCGGCGGCTACACCTTC.

The gene calls are TRBV28 and TRBJ2-6; TRBD1 matches 10 bases. This CDR3 comprises 18 residues. The V and J ends lost 5 bases and 0 bases, in that order; junction bases with no gene match: 7. CDR1 is MDHEN, CDR2 SYDVKM, per germline. CDR3 sequence: CASSRRDRGHSGANVLTF. Here the CDR3 DNA reads TGTGCCAGCAGTAGGCGGGACAGGGGCCACTCTGGGGCCAACGTCCTGACTTTC.

As to this clone: Other DNA sequences in this specimen translate into the identical CDR3. This chain connects TRBV10-3 to TRBJ2-5, with 8 bases matching TRBD2. Germline V gene sequence: CDR1 ENHRY, CDR2 SYGVKD. With V trimmed by 4 bases and J by 5 bases, 3 bases remained unmatched. CDR3 size: 13 residues. CDR3 nucleotides: TGTGCCATCAGTGCGGGAGGGGGTGAGACCCAGTACTTC. Protein product: CAISAGGGETQYF.